This is a list of T cell receptor beta chains from one sample in a study of PD-1 blockade in mismatch repair-deficient tumors. Clones were read by immunoSEQ multiplex PCR, and TCRdb kept only the in-frame ones, dropping some. The repertoire holds about 130,000 clones, with more than 70% as singletons. This sample comprised peripheral blood, obtained 72 weeks after starting pembrolizumab. The receptor set was obtained from an adult with mismatch repair-deficient cancer. CDR3s include the opening cysteine and the closing phenylalanine or tryptophan. A D gene is named only where the DNA matches it firmly. The size field is filled for only some rows; it gives once, few, many or a size class.

size	V	D	J	DNA	CDR3
-	TRBV28	-	TRBJ1-5	TGTGCCAGCAGGAATGGAGGGGCCAATCAGCCCCAGCATTTT	CASRNGGANQPQHF
-	TRBV11-2	-	TRBJ1-4	TGTGCCAGCAGTCAGGATAATGAAAAACTGTTTTTT	CASSQDNEKLFF
few	TRBV19	-	TRBJ1-5	TGTGCCAGTAGTGCTTCGCGGGACACAAATCAGCCCCAGCATTTT	CASSASRDTNQPQHF
-	TRBV6-1	-	TRBJ2-7	TGTGCCAGCAGTGAGACGGAGACCTACGAGCAGTACTTC	CASSETETYEQYF
-	TRBV7-8	-	TRBJ2-1	TGTGCCAGCAGCTCATTCAGGAGGGCAAACAATGAGCAGTTCTTC	CASSSFRRANNEQFF
-	TRBV30	-	TRBJ2-3	TGTGCCTGGAGTGAAGGAGATACGCAGTATTTT	CAWSEGDTQYF
-	TRBV7-2	-	TRBJ2-1	TGTGCCAGCAGCCCCGTGGGGTGGGGTGAGCAGTTCTTC	CASSPVGWGEQFF
-	TRBV5-4	-	TRBJ2-5	TGTGCCAGCAGCTTGTTAGGCGGCAGGGAGACCCAGTACTTC	CASSLLGGRETQYF
-	TRBV6-5	TRBD2	TRBJ2-7	TGTGCCAGCAGAGGAGCGGGAGACTACGAGCAGTACTTC	CASRGAGDYEQYF
-	TRBV7-6	TRBD1	TRBJ2-7	TGTGCCAGCAGCCCCGGACTTCAGGGGGCTAACGAGCAGTACTTC	CASSPGLQGANEQYF
once	TRBV28	TRBD1	TRBJ2-3	TGTGCCAGCAGTTTATCCTCAGGGGGTAGCACAGATACGCAGTATTTT	CASSLSSGGSTDTQYF
-	TRBV5-6	TRBD1	TRBJ2-4	TGTGCCAGCAGCTTGGGGGACAGGTGGGGAAAAAACATTCAGTACTTC	CASSLGDRWGKNIQYF
-	TRBV7-8	-	TRBJ2-7	TGTGCCAGCAGCTTAGCGCCGGGACACACCTACGAGCAGTACTTC	CASSLAPGHTYEQYF
-	TRBV7-9	-	TRBJ1-5	TGTGCCAGCAGCGCATCCCAAGATTGGGGGAATAGCAATCAGCCCCAGCATTTT	CASSASQDWGNSNQPQHF
-	TRBV29-1	TRBD2	TRBJ2-1	TGCAGCGTTCTAGGACTAGCGGGATGGGCAGACGATGAGCAGTTCTTC	CSVLGLAGWADDEQFF
-	TRBV30	-	TRBJ1-1	TGTGCCTGGATTCGGGGGAACACTGAAGCTTTCTTT	CAWIRGNTEAFF
-	TRBV28	TRBD2	TRBJ2-5	TGTGCCAGCAGTTATGAACTAGCGGGGGAAGAGACCCAGTACTTC	CASSYELAGEETQYF
-	TRBV19	-	TRBJ1-2	TGTGCCAGTAGTCCCGGACCCGTCATGTATGGCTACACCTTC	CASSPGPVMYGYTF
-	TRBV4-1	TRBD1	TRBJ2-1	TGCGCCAGCAGCCAAGAGTCGATGGTTACAGGGGCCAATGAGCAGTTCTTC	CASSQESMVTGANEQFF
-	TRBV6-5	-	TRBJ1-5	TGTGCCAGCAGGCGGACGCAGCAGAGCAATCAGCCCCAGCATTTT	CASRRTQQSNQPQHF
-	TRBV28	-	TRBJ1-1	TGTGCCAGCAGCGTGTCAGTGAACACTGAAGCTTTCTTT	CASSVSVNTEAFF
-	TRBV18	TRBD1	TRBJ2-7	TGTGCCAGCTCACTCCGGGACAGTTCGTACGAGCAGTACTTC	CASSLRDSSYEQYF
-	TRBV7-8	-	TRBJ2-7	TGTGCCAGCAGGGAAAGCAACAGAGCCTACGAGCAGTACTTC	CASRESNRAYEQYF